A single sample is the source of the 20 T cell receptor beta chains below, sequenced in a study of T cells in Graves' hyperthyroidism and ophthalmopathy. The TCR beta CDR3 regions underwent amplification using RNA transcripts as the source. HTBI primers were the set used in a first-round RT-PCR of the TCR CDR3. TCRdb recomputed calls from the multiplex PCR reads with MiXCR, one row per CDR3 protein. The data show roughly 560,000 distinct CDR3 sequences, over 12% seen once. The specimen sequenced was blood. These receptors were obtained from a woman in her 40s with Graves' ophthalmopathy.

This clonotype was detected many times. V and J are TRBV5-6 and TRBJ1-2; TRBD1 aligns across 10 bases. CDR3 length: 16 amino acids. Germline-derived CDR1 and CDR2 are SGHDT and YYEEEE. Losses at the gene ends were 4 bases for V and 1 base for J; bases not matched to a gene: 7. This CDR3 is CASSPWDRGINYGYTF. The CDR3 nucleotides are TGTGCCAGCAGCCCTTGGGACAGGGGAATTAACTATGGCTACACCTTC.

The rearrangement uses TRBV7-8 and TRBJ2-6; D gene uncertain. Germline-derived CDR1 and CDR2 are SGHVS and FQNEAQ. This CDR3 is built from 17 residues. V was cut by 7 bases and J by 0 bases, with 16 bases left in between. The CDR3 sequence: CASTLVIMSSGANVLTF. In DNA form, the CDR3 reads TGTGCCAGCACCCTGGTCATAATGAGCTCTGGGGCCAACGTCCTGACTTTC.

This clonotype was observed many times. The chain recombines TRBV27 with TRBJ1-5, with 10 bases aligning to TRBD1. This CDR3 region has 15 residues. Germline V gene sequence: CDR1 MNHEY, CDR2 SMNVEV (reference sequence). The trim removed 2 bases at V and 5 bases at J, leaving 3 bases unmatched. CDR3 amino acids: CASSLDRGLDQPQHF. CDR3 coding DNA: TGTGCCAGCAGTTTAGACAGGGGGCTAGATCAGCCCCAGCATTTT.

This clonotype was seen ten or more times. This sequence joins TRBV6-1 and TRBJ1-5; no definite D call. The CDR3 contains 15 residues. Looked up from germline, CDR1 is MNHNS and CDR2 is SASEGT. The V end was cut by 4 bases, the J end by 2 bases, with 12 bases between. The CDR3 DNA follows: TGTGCCAGCAGTGGGCAGTTTGGGGGCAATCAGCCCCAGCATTTT. This codes for CASSGQFGGNQPQHF.

This clonotype showed up many times. This chain joins TRBV10-3 and TRBJ2-7; TRBD1 matches at 9 bases. This CDR3 has 16 amino acids. Per germline, CDR1 ENHRY and CDR2 SYGVKD. V shed 3 bases and J 1 base; nucleotides not matched to a gene: 7. CDR3 in amino acids: CAISDPPGQGSYEQYF. The CDR3 DNA reads TGTGCCATCAGTGATCCTCCGGGACAGGGTTCCTACGAGCAGTACTTC.

The genes are TRBV29-1 and TRBJ2-4, with 9 bases that match TRBD1. The length of the CDR3 is 13 residues. After removal of 7 bases from V and 6 bases from J, the junction contained 7 bases not matched to a gene. CDR1 is SQVTM, CDR2 ANQGSEA, per germline. The CDR3 DNA follows: TGCAGCGGTGGGACAGGGCGAGCAAACATTCAGTACTTC. The encoded protein is CSGGTGRANIQYF.

The V call is TRBV12-3 or TRBV12-4, the J call TRBJ2-7; 9 nucleotides align to TRBD1. The CDR3 loop spans 15 amino acids. V lost 6 bases, J lost 3 bases, and 9 bases stayed unmatched. The CDR3 loop reads CASSPPVGQGYEQYF. CDR3 nucleotide sequence: TGTGCCAGCAGCCCCCCCGTGGGACAGGGCTACGAGCAGTACTTC.

This clonotype was seen a handful of times. V usage is TRBV11-2 and J usage is TRBJ1-2; D gene uncertain. The CDR3 totals 13 residues. CDR1 is SGHAT and CDR2 is FQNNGV in the germline V gene. V lost 4 bases to trimming and J lost 8 bases, with 14 bases between them. The CDR3 region has the DNA TGTGCCAGCAGCTCGACGTCCTACGGGGGCTACACCTTC. Protein product: CASSSTSYGGYTF.

This clonotype was counted ten times or more. The chain employs TRBV27 and TRBJ2-7; TRBD1 matches 10 bases. V dropped 5 bases and J dropped 6; count of bases not matched to a gene: 7. The CDR3 loop spans 14 amino acids. CDR1 MNHEY and CDR2 SMNVEV come from the germline V gene (reference sequence). The CDR3 protein is CASSGQGVSGEQYF. DNA of the CDR3: TGTGCCAGCAGTGGACAGGGGGTTTCGGGCGAGCAGTACTTC.

This clonotype occurred many times. The rearrangement links TRBV12-3 or TRBV12-4 to TRBJ2-7, with 7 bases identical to TRBD2. The ends lost 6 bases at V and 1 base at J; junction bases unmatched: 9. This CDR3 has 15 amino acids. CDR3 sequence reads: CASSSTSTRSYEQYF. CDR3 nucleotides: TGTGCCAGCAGCTCGACTAGCACCCGGTCCTACGAGCAGTACTTC.

This clonotype was observed at least ten times. The V call is TRBV27, the J call TRBJ1-2; 8 bases align to TRBD1. The ends lost 5 bases at V and 8 bases at J; junction bases unmatched: 7. The CDR3 extends over 13 amino acids. Germline-derived CDR1 and CDR2 are MNHEY and SMNVEV (reference sequence). The DNA for the CDR3 is TGTGCCAGCAGTCCATGGACAGGGCGAGGCTACACCTTC. It codes for CASSPWTGRGYTF.

This clonotype was picked up many times. The V call is TRBV4-3, the J call TRBJ2-7; TRBD2 matches at 9 bases. The CDR3 extends over 16 amino acids. The germline CDR1 and CDR2 sequences are LGHNA and YSLEER. Losses at the gene ends were 0 bases for V and 4 bases for J; bases not matched to a gene: 7. CDR3 protein: CASSQDLASGMYEQYF. CDR3 bases: TGCGCCAGCAGCCAAGATCTAGCTAGCGGGATGTACGAGCAGTACTTC.

The CDR3 DNA follows: TGTGCCACCAGTGATTTGACTAGCGGGAGCGTAACCGGGGAGCTGTTTTTT. It encodes CATSDLTSGSVTGELFF. V is TRBV24-1 and J is TRBJ2-2, with 11 bases lining up with TRBD2. In germline, CDR1 is KGHDR, CDR2 SFDVKD. The CDR3 consists of 17 residues. With V trimmed by 0 bases and J by 5 bases, 4 bases remained unmatched.

This clonotype has a handful of counts. The V gene is TRBV4-1, the J gene TRBJ2-5; a possible D gene is TRBD2 (6 bases). This CDR3 region has 14 residues. V shed 4 bases and J shed 5 bases, with 14 bases lying between them. Germline assignment: CDR1 MGHRA and CDR2 YSYEKL. Here the CDR3 DNA reads TGCGCCAGCAGCCCCCCCAGGGAGGTGGAGACCCAGTACTTC. Its translation: CASSPPREVETQYF.

The chain recombines TRBV30 with TRBJ2-2; 10 bases fit TRBD1. This CDR3 has 15 amino acids. Germline loops: CDR1 GTSNPN, CDR2 SVGIG (reference sequence). V lost 3 bases and J lost 7; bases outside the gene matches: 8. CDR3: CAWREGQGPLGELFF. In DNA, the CDR3 is TGTGCCTGGAGAGAGGGACAGGGGCCGCTCGGGGAGCTGTTTTTT.

This clonotype was seen a handful of times. The DNA of the CDR3 is TGTGCCAGCAGCTCCCCTGCTACGAGGAGCTATGGCTACACCTTC. Protein: CASSSPATRSYGYTF. V and J are TRBV7-9 and TRBJ1-2; no clear D gene. Germline V gene data show CDR1 as SEHNR and CDR2 as FQNEAQ (reference sequence). This CDR3 is built from 15 residues. The germline V and J ends were trimmed by 4 bases and 4 bases, with 16 bases remaining between them.

This clonotype was picked up many times. The genes are TRBV19 and TRBJ2-2; no clear D gene. Trimming shortened V by 3 bases and J by 2 bases, and 10 bases separated the two germline ends. The germline V gene encodes CDR1 LNHDA and CDR2 SQIVND (reference sequence). The CDR3 covers 15 residues. The CDR3 nucleotides are TGTGCCAGTAGTATGAGGACGGTCAACACCGGGGAGCTGTTTTTT. It translates to CASSMRTVNTGELFF.

The chain has TRBV29-1 and TRBJ2-3, with TRBD2 identical over 7 bases. J gave up 5 bases and V 5 bases, and 4 bases lay outside the gene matches. Germline CDR1 and CDR2: SQVTM and ANQGSEA. The CDR3 length is 12 residues. The CDR3 reads CSVNKRGDTQYF. The CDR3 DNA reads as TGCAGCGTTAATAAGCGGGGAGATACGCAGTATTTT.

The chain joins TRBV28 to TRBJ2-2; 7 nucleotides align to TRBD2. The V segment lost 1 base and the J segment 3 bases; nucleotides outside the gene matches: 8. The CDR3 is 17 residues long. Germline V gene lookup returns CDR1 MDHEN and CDR2 SYDVKM. The CDR3 sequence is CASSLSLGEGDTGELFF. The CDR3 DNA is TGTGCCAGCAGTTTATCGTTGGGGGAGGGAGACACCGGGGAGCTGTTTTTT.

Turning to this clonotype: This may stem from a read error, because a much larger clone lies one nucleotide away. V usage is TRBV7-9 and J usage is TRBJ1-1; D may be TRBD1 (5 bases). Germline loops: CDR1 SEHNR, CDR2 FQNEAQ (reference sequence). This CDR3 spans 12 amino acids. Trimming removed 1 base at V and 11 bases at J, with 11 bases between. CDR3 residues: CASSLGGTHAFF. For the CDR3, the DNA is TGTGCCAGCAGCTTAGGGGGGACTCACGCTTTCTTT.